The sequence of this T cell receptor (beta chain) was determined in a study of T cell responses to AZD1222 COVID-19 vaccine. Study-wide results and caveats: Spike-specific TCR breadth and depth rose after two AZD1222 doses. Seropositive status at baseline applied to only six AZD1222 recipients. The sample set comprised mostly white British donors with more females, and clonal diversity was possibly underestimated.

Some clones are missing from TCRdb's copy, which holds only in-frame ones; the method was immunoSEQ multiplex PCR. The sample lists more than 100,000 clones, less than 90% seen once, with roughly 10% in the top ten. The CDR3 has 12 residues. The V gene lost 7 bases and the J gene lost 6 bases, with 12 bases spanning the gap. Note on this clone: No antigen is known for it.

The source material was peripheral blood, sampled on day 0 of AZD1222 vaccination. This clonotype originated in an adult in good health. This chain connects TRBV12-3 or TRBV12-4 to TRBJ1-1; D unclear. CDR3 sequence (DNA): TGTGCCAGCATTAGTAATTACGCTGAAGCTTTCTTT. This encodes CASISNYAEAFF.